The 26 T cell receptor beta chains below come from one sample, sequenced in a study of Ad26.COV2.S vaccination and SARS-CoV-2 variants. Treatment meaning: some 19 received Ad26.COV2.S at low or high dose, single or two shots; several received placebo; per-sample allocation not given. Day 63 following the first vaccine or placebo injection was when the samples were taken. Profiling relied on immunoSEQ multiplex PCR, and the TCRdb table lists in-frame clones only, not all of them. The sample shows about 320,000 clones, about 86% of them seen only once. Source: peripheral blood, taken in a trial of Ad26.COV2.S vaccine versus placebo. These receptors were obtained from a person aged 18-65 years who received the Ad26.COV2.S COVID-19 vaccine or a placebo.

The CDR3 sequence is CASSLGGGELFF. Here the CDR3 DNA reads TGCGCCAGCAGCTTGGGGGGCGGGGAGCTGTTTTTT. The V gene is TRBV5-1, the J gene TRBJ2-2; D ambiguous. Germline V CDR1 and CDR2: SGHRS, YFSETQ. This CDR3 spans 12 amino acids. With 0 bases removed from V and 7 bases from J, the gap between germline ends came to 4 bases.

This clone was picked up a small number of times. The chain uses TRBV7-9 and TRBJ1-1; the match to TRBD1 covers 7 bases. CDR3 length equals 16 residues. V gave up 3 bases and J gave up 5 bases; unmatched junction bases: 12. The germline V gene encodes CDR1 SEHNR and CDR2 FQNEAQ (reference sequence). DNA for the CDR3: TGTGCCAGCAGCTTCGGCGGCAGGGGGGTTCGAACTGAAGCTTTCTTT. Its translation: CASSFGGRGVRTEAFF.

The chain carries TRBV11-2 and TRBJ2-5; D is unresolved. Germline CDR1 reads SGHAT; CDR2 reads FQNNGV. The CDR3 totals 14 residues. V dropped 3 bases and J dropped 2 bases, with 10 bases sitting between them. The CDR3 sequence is CASSFNWKQETQYF. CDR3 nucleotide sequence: TGTGCCAGCAGCTTCAACTGGAAGCAAGAGACCCAGTACTTC.

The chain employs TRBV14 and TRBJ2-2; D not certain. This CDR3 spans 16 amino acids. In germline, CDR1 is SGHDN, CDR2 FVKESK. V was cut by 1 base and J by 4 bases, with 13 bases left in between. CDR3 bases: TGTGCCAGCAGCCAAGTCGGCAGAAGAGGCACCGGGGAGCTGTTTTTT. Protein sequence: CASSQVGRRGTGELFF.

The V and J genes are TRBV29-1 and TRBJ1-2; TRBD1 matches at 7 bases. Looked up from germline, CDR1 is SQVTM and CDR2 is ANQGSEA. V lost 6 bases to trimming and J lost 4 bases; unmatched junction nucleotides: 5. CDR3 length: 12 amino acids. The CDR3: CSVRQGGYGYTF. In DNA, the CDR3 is TGCAGCGTACGACAGGGAGGCTATGGCTACACCTTC. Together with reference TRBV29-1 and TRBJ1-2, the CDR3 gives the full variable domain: SAVISQKPSRDICQRGTSLTIQCQVDSQVTMMFWYRQQPGQSLTLIATANQGSEATYESGFVIDKFPISRPNLTFSTLTVSNMSPEDSSIYLCSVRQGGYGYTFGSGTRLTVV.

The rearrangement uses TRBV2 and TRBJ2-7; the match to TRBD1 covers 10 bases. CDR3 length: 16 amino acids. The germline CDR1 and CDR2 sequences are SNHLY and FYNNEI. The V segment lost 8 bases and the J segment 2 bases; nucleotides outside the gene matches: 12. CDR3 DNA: TGTGCCAGCCGGGGGGGGTTCGGGACAGGGGCCTACGAGCAGTACTTC. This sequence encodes CASRGGFGTGAYEQYF.

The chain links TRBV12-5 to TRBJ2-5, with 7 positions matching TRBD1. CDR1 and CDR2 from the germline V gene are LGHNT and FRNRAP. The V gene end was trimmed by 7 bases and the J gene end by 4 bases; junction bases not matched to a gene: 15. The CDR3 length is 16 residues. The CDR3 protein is CASADTMTGISETQYF. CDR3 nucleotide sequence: TGTGCTAGTGCCGACACAATGACAGGGATCTCAGAGACCCAGTACTTC.

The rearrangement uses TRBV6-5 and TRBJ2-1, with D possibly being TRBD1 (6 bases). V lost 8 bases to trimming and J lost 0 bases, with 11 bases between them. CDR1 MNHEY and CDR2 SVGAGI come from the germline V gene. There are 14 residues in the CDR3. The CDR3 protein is CASGSGDSYNEQFF. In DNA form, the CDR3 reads TGTGCCAGCGGATCAGGGGACTCCTACAATGAGCAGTTCTTC.

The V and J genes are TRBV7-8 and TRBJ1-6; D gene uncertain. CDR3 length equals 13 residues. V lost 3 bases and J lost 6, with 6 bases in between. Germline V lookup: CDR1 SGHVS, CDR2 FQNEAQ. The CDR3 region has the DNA TGTGCCAGCAGCTTCCTCCCTAATTCACCCCTCCACTTT. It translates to CASSFLPNSPLHF.

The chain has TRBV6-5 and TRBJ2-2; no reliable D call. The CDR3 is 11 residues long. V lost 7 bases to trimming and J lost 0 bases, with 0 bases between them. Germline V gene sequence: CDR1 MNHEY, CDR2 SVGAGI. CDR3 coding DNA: TGTGCCAGCACGAACACCGGGGAGCTGTTTTTT. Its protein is CASTNTGELFF.

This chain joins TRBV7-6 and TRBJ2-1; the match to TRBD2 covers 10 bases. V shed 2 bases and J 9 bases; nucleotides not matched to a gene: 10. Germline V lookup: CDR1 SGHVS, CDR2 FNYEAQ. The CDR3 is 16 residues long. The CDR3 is CASSLTLGRLAGEQFF. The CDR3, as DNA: TGTGCCAGCAGCTTAACCTTAGGGAGACTAGCGGGTGAGCAGTTCTTC.

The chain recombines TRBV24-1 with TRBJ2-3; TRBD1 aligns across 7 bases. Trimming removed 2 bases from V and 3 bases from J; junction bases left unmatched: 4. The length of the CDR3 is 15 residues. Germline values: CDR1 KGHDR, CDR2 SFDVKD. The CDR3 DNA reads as TGTGCCACCAGTGATTCGACAGGGTGGACAGATACGCAGTATTTT. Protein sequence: CATSDSTGWTDTQYF.

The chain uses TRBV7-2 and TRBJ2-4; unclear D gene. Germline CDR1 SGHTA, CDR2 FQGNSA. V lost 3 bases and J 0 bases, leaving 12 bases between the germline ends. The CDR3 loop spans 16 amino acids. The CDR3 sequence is CASSFQGWVAKNIQYF. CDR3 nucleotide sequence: TGTGCCAGCAGCTTTCAAGGTTGGGTAGCCAAAAACATTCAGTACTTC.

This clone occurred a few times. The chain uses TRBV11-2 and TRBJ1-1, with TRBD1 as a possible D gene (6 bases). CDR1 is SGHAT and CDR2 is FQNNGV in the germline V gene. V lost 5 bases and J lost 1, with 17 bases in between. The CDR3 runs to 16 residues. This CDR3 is CASSHVYRVKNTEAFF. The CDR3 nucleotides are TGTGCCAGCAGCCACGTCTACAGGGTGAAGAACACTGAAGCTTTCTTT.

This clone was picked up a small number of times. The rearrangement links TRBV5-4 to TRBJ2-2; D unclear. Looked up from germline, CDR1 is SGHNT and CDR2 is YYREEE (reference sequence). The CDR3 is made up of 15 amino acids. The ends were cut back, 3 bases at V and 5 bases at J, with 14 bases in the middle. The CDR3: CASSSGLMGTGELFF. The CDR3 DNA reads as TGTGCCAGCAGCTCAGGTCTTATGGGGACCGGGGAGCTGTTTTTT.

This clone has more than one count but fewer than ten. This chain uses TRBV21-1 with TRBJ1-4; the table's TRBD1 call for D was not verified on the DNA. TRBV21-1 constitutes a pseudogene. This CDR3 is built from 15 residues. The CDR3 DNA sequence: TGTGCCAGCAGCAAAGGGGGCAGGTGGAATGAAAAACTGTTTTTT. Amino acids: CASSKGGRWNEKLFF.

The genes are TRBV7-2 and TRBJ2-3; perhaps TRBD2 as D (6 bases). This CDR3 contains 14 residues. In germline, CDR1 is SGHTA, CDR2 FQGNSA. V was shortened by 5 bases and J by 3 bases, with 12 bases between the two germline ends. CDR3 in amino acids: CASSPVDYTDTQYF. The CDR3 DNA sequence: TGTGCCAGCAGCCCGGTGGACTATACAGATACGCAGTATTTT.

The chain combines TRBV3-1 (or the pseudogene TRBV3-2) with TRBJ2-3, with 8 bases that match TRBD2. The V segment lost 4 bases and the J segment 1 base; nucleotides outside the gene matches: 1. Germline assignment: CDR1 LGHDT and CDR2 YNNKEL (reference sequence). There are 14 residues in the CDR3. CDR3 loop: CASSLTSGTDTQYF. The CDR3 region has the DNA TGTGCCAGCAGCCTGACTAGCGGCACAGATACGCAGTATTTT.

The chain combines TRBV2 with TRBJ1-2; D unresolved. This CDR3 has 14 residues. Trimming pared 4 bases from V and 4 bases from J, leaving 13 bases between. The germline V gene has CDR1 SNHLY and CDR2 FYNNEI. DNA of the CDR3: TGTGCCAGCAGTGTCCCTTCTGGGCTCTATGGCTACACCTTC. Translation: CASSVPSGLYGYTF.

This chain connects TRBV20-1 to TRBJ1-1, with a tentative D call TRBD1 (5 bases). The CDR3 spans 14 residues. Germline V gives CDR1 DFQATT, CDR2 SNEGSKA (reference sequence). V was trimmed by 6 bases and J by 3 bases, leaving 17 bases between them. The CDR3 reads CSASRGGSDTEAFF. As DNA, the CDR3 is TGCAGTGCCAGTCGCGGGGGGTCGGACACTGAAGCTTTCTTT.

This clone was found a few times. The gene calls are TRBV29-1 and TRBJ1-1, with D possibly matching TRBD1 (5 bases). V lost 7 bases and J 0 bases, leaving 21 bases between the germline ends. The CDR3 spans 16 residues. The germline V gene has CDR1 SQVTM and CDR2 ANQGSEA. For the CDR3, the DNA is TGCAGCGGAGGCGGGGACCTCACCCTCATGAACACTGAAGCTTTCTTT. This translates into CSGGGDLTLMNTEAFF.

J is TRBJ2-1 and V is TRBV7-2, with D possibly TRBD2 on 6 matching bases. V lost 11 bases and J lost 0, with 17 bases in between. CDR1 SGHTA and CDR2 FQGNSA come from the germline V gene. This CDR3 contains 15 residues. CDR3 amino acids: CAQSRGPSSYNEQFF. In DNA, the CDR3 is TGTGCCCAATCGCGGGGACCGAGCTCCTACAATGAGCAGTTCTTC.

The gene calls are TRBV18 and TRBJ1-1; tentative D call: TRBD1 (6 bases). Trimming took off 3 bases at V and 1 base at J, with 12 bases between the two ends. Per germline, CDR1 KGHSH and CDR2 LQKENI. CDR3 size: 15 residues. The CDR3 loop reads CASSPTGHENTEAFF. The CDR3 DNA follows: TGTGCCAGCTCACCGACGGGACACGAGAACACTGAAGCTTTCTTT.

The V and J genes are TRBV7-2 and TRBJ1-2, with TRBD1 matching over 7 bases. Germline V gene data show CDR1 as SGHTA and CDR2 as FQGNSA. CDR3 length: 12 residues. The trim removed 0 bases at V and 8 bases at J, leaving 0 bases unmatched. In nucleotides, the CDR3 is TGTGCCAGCAGCTTAGCCAGGGGGGGCTACACCTTC. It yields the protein CASSLARGGYTF. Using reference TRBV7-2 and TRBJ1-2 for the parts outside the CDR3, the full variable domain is GAGVSQSPSNKVTEKGKDVELRCDPISGHTALYWYRQSLGQGLEFLIYFQGNSAPDKSGLPSDRFSAERTGGSVSTLTIQRTQQEDSAVYLCASSLARGGYTFGSGTRLTVV.

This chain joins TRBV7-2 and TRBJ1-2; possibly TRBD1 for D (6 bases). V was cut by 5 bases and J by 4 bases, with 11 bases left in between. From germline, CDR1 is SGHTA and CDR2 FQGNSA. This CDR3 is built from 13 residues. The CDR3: CASSPTGTYGYTF. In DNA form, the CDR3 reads TGTGCCAGCAGCCCCACAGGGACCTATGGCTACACCTTC.

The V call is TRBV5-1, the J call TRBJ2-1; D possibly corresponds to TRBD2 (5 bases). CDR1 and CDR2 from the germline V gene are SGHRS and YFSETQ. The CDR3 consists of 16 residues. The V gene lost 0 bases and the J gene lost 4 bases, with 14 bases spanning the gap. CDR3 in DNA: TGCGCCAGCAGCTTGGCCCCTAGCCAAGGGTACAATGAGCAGTTCTTC. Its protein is CASSLAPSQGYNEQFF.